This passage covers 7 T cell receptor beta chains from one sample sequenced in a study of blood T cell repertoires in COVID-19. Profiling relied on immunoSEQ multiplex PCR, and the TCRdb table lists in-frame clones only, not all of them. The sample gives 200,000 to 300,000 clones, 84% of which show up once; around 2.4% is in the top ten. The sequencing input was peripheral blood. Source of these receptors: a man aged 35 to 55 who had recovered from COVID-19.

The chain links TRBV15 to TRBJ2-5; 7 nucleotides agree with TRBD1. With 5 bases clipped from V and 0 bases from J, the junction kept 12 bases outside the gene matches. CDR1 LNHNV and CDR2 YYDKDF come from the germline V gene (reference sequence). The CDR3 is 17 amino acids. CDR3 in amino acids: CATSLGGGQTYQETQYF. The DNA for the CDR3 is TGTGCCACCAGCCTAGGTGGGGGACAGACGTACCAAGAGACCCAGTACTTC.

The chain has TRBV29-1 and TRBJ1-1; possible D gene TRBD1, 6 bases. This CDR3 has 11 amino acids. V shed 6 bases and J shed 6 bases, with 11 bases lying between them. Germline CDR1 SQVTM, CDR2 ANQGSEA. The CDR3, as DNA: TGCAGCGTATCGACAGGCCCTGAAGCTTTCTTT. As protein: CSVSTGPEAFF.

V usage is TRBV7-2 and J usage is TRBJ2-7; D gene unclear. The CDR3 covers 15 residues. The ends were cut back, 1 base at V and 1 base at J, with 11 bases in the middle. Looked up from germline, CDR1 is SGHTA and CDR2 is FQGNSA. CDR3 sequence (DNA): TGTGCCAGCAGCTTAGATCCGGTACGGTCCTACGAGCAGTACTTC. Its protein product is CASSLDPVRSYEQYF. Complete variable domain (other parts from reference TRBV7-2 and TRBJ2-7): GAGVSQSPSNKVTEKGKDVELRCDPISGHTALYWYRQSLGQGLEFLIYFQGNSAPDKSGLPSDRFSAERTGGSVSTLTIQRTQQEDSAVYLCASSLDPVRSYEQYFGPGTRLTVT.

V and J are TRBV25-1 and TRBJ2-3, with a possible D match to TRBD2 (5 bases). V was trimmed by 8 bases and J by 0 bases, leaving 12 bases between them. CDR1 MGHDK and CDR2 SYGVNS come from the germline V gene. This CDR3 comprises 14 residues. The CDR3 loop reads CASSPGLSTDTQYF. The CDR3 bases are TGTGCCAGCTCCCCGGGGTTGAGCACAGATACGCAGTATTTT.

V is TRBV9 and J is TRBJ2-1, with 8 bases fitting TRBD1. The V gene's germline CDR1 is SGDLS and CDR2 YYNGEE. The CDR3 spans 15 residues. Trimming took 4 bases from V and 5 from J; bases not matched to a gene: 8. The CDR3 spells CASSFGQGPNNEQFF. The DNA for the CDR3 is TGTGCCAGCAGCTTTGGACAGGGTCCCAACAATGAGCAGTTCTTC. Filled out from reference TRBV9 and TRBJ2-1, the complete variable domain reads DSGVTQTPKHLITATGQRVTLRCSPRSGDLSVYWYQQSLDQGLQFLIQYYNGEERAKGNILERFSAQQFPDLHSELNLSSLELGDSALYFCASSFGQGPNNEQFFGPGTRLTVL.

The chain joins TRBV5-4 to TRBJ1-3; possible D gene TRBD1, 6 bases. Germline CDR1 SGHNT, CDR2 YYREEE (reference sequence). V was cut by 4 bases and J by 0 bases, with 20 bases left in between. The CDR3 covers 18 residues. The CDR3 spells CASSPAYGGPFSGNTIYF. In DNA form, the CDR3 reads TGTGCCAGCAGCCCCGCCTACGGGGGGCCCTTCTCTGGAAACACCATATATTTT.

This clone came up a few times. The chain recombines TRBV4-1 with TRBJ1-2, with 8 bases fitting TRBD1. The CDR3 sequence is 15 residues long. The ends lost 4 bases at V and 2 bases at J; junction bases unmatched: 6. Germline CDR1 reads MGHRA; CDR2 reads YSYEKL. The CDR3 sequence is CASSPAWTGNYGYTF. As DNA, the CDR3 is TGCGCCAGCAGCCCTGCGTGGACAGGGAACTATGGCTACACCTTC.